A selection of T cell receptor beta chains follows, all from one sample in a study of T cell clones after liver transplantation. Clones were sequenced by immunoSEQ multiplex PCR, and TCRdb holds only the in-frame ones, with some missing. The data hold 75,000 to 95,000 clones, with over 80% observed a single time. Here the sequenced sample was CD4+ T cells from blood, taken at the 22-month timepoint. These receptors were taken from a human patient who received a liver transplant. Some T cells may have originated in the graft donor. Each CDR3 is given with its conserved first and last residue. The D gene is left open where the match is weak.

CDR3aa: CASSYDLSGNTIYF
j_gene: TRBJ1-3
d_gene: NA
v_gene: TRBV6-5

CDR3aa: CASSVAGTNNEQYF
j_gene: TRBJ2-7
d_gene: TRBD2
v_gene: TRBV9

CDR3aa: CASSLGIGYEQYF
j_gene: TRBJ2-7
d_gene: NA
v_gene: TRBV6-5

CDR3aa: CASSLVGRGELFF
j_gene: TRBJ2-2
d_gene: NA
v_gene: TRBV5-4

CDR3aa: CSAGDPDEQYF
j_gene: TRBJ2-7
d_gene: NA
v_gene: TRBV20-1

CDR3aa: CASSESREAAGTQYF
j_gene: TRBJ2-5
d_gene: TRBD2
v_gene: TRBV4-1

CDR3aa: CASSLGQGAYEQYF
j_gene: TRBJ2-7
d_gene: TRBD1
v_gene: TRBV5-1

CDR3aa: CSASVGGELFF
j_gene: TRBJ2-2
d_gene: NA
v_gene: TRBV20-1

CDR3aa: CASARRAGNTGELFF
j_gene: TRBJ2-2
d_gene: NA
v_gene: TRBV28

CDR3aa: CASSLGGDSPLHF
j_gene: TRBJ1-6
d_gene: NA
v_gene: TRBV5-5

CDR3aa: CASSFGAGQGANEAFF
j_gene: TRBJ1-1
d_gene: TRBD1
v_gene: TRBV19

CDR3aa: CASRDSRGPYEQYF
j_gene: TRBJ2-7
d_gene: TRBD1
v_gene: TRBV2